This T cell receptor (beta chain) is from a study of cytomegalovirus exposure and HLA in healthy donors. Overall study results and limits: Later on, a genetic analysis was performed. It linked a missense variant in DCLRE1C with V- and J-gene trimming of TCR beta. Available immune exposure information was restricted to CMV serostatus only.

Comments on this clone: Its antigen is currently unknown.

Samples came from healthy bone marrow donors. The CDR3 extends over 15 amino acids. Germline CDR1 SGDLS, CDR2 YYNGEE. After removal of 2 bases from V and 2 bases from J, the junction contained 6 bases not matched to a gene. 60 Vbeta and 13 Jbeta primers were used in PCR. This table comes from immunoSEQ multiplex PCR, and its TCRdb copy is limited to in-frame clones, with some not included. The sample holds more than 75,000 clones; approximately 90% are singletons and the top ten take around 2.5%. The V gene is TRBV9, the J gene TRBJ1-1; 7 nucleotides agree with TRBD1. This clonotype originated in a man in his late teens or twenties in good health and CMV-seronegative. Sequencing was performed on PBMCs. The CDR3 coding sequence is TGTGCCAGCAGCGTGGAGGGGGCGCGTAACACTGAAGCTTTCTTT. Translating it yields CASSVEGARNTEAFF.